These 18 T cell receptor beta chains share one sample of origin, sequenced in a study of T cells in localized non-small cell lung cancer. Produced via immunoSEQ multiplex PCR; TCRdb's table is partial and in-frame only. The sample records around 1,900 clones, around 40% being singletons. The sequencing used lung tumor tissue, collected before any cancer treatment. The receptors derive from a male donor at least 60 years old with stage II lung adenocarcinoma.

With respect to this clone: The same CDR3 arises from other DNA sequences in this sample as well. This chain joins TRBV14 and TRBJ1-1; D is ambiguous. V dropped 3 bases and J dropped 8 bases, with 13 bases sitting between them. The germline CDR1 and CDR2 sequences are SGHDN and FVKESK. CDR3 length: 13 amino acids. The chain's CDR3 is CASSQSSRTEAFF. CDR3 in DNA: TGTGCCAGCAGCCAGTCTAGCAGGACGGAAGCTTTCTTT.

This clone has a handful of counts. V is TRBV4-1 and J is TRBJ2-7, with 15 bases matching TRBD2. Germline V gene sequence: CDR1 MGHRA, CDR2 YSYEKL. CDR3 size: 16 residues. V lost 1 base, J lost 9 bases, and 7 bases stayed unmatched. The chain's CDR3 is CASSQAVGLAGGGQYF. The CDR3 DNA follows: TGCGCCAGCAGCCAAGCCGTCGGACTAGCGGGAGGGGGGCAGTACTTC.

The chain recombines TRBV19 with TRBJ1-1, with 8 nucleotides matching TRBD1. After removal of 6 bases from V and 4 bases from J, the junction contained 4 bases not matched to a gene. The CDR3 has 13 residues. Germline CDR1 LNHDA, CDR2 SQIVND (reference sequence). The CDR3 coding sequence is TGTGCCAGTAGGCCGGACAGGGCCACTGAAGCTTTCTTT. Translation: CASRPDRATEAFF.

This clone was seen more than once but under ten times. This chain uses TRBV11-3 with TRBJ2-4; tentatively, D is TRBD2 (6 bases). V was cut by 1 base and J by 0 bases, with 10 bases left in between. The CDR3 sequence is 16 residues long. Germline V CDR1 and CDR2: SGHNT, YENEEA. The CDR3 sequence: CASSLGGDLAKNIQYF. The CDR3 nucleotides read TGTGCCAGCAGCTTAGGAGGGGACTTAGCCAAAAACATTCAGTACTTC.

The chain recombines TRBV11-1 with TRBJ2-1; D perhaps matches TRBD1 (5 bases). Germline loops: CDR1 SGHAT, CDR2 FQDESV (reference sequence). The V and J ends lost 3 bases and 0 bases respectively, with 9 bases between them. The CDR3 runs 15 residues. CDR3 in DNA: TGTGCCAGCAGCTTGCAAGGGGACTCCTACAATGAGCAGTTCTTC. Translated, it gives CASSLQGDSYNEQFF.

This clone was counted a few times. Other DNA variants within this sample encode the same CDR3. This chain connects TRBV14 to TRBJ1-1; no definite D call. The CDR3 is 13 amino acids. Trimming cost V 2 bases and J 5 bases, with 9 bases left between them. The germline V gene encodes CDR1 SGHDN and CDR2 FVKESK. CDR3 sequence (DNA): TGTGCCAGCAGCCAAAGTTCCAGGACTGAAGCTTTCTTT. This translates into CASSQSSRTEAFF.

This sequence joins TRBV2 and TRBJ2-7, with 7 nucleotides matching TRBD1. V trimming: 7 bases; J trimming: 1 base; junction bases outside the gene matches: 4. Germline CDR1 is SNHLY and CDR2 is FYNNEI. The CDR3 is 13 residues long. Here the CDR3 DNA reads TGTGCCAGCACTTGGGACAGTTCCTACGAGCAGTACTTC. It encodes CASTWDSSYEQYF. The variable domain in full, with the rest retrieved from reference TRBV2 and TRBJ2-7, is EPEVTQTPSHQVTQMGQEVILRCVPISNHLYFYWYRQILGQKVEFLVSFYNNEISEKSEIFDDQFSVERPDGSNFTLKIRSTKLEDSAMYFCASTWDSSYEQYFGPGTRLTVT.

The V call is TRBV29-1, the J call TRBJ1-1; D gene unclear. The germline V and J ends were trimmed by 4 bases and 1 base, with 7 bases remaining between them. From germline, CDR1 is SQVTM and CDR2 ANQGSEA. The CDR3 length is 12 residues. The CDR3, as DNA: TGCAGCGTTGGGAGCGGGAACACTGAAGCTTTCTTT. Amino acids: CSVGSGNTEAFF.

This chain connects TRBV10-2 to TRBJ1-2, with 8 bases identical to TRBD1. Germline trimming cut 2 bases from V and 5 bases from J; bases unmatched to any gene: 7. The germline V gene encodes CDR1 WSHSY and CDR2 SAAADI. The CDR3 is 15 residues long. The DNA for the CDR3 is TGCGCCAGCAGTGAGATCCCAGGGGGCGGGTATGGCTACACCTTC. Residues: CASSEIPGGGYGYTF.

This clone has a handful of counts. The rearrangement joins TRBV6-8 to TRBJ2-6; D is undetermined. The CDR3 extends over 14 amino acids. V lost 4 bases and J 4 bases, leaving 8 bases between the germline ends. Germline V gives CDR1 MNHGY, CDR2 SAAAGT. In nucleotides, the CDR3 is TGTGCCAGCAGTTCGGTTTCGGGGGCCAACGTCCTGACTTTC. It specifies CASSSVSGANVLTF.

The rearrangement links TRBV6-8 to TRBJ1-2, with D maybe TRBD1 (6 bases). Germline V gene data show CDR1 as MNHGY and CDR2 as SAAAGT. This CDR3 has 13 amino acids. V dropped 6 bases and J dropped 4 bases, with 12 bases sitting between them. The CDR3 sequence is CASSFQDSYGYTF. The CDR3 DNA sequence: TGTGCCAGCAGCTTCCAGGACAGCTATGGCTACACCTTC.

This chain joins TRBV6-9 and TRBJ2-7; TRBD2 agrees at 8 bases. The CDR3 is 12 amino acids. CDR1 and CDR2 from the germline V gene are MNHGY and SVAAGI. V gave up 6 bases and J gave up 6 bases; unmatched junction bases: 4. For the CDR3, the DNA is TGTGCCAGCAGCCCCGGGGGGGCCGAGCAGTACTTC. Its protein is CASSPGGAEQYF.

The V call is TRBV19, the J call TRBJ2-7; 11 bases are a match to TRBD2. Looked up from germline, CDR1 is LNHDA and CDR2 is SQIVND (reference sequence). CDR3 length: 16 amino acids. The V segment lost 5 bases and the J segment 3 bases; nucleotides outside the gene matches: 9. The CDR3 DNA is TGTGCCAGTAGTCCCCACTCCGGGACTAGCGGCTACGAGCAGTACTTC. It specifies CASSPHSGTSGYEQYF.

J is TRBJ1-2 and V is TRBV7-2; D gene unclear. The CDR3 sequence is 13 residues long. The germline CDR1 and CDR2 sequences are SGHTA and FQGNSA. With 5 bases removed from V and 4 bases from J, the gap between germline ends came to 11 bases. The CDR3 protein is CASSLIEGYGYTF. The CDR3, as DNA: TGTGCCAGCAGCCTGATAGAGGGCTATGGCTACACCTTC.

DNA for the CDR3: TGTGCCAGCAGCGGATCTTTTGGAATGAACACTGAAGCTTTCTTT. Its protein product is CASSGSFGMNTEAFF. The chain links TRBV11-3 to TRBJ1-1, with D unresolved. From germline, CDR1 is SGHNT and CDR2 YENEEA. This CDR3 is built from 15 residues. The germline V and J ends were trimmed by 5 bases and 0 bases, with 13 bases remaining between them.

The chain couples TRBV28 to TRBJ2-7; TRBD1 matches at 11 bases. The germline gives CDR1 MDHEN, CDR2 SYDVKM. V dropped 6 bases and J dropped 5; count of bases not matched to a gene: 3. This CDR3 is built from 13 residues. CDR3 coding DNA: TGTGCCAGCAGGGGGACAGGGGGTAACGAGCAGTACTTC. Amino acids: CASRGTGGNEQYF.

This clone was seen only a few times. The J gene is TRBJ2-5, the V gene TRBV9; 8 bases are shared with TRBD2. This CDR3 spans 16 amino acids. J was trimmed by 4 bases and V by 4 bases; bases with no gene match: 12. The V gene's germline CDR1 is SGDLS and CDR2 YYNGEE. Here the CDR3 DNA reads TGTGCCAGCAGCCCGGACCCCATAGCGGGAACAGAGACCCAGTACTTC. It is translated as CASSPDPIAGTETQYF.

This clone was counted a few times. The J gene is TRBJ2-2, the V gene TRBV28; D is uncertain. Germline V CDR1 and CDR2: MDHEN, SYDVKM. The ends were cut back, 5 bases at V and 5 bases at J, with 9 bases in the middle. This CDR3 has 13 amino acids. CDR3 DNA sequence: TGTGCCAGCAGTCGAAAGGGTACCGGGGAGCTGTTTTTT. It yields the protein CASSRKGTGELFF. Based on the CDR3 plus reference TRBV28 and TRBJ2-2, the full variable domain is DVKVTQSSRYLVKRTGEKVFLECVQDMDHENMFWYRQDPGLGLRLIYFSYDVKMKEKGDIPEGYSVSREKKERFSLILESASTNQTSMYLCASSRKGTGELFFGEGSRLTVL.